A single sample is the source of the 9 T cell receptor beta chains below, sequenced in a study of blood T cell repertoires in COVID-19. Only in-frame clones appear in the TCRdb table, and some are missing; sequencing was by immunoSEQ multiplex PCR. The sample lists about 240,000 clones, more than 75% occurring once. Sequenced: peripheral blood. Receptor source: a woman aged 65 to 85 with active or convalescent COVID-19.

The chain has TRBV18 and TRBJ2-5; weak D call: TRBD1 (5 bases). V was pared by 0 bases and J by 1 base, with 12 bases between. The CDR3 loop spans 16 amino acids. CDR1 and CDR2 (germline): KGHSH, LQKENI. The CDR3 DNA follows: TGTGCCAGCTCACCACCCTGGGGCCTGGGCCAAGAGACCCAGTACTTC. It translates to CASSPPWGLGQETQYF.

The CDR3 loop reads CASSLDRVETIYF. The CDR3 DNA is TGTGCCAGCAGCTTAGACAGGGTGGAAACCATATATTTT. V gene TRBV7-9 combines with J gene TRBJ1-3, with a tentative D call TRBD1 (6 bases). The CDR3 contains 13 residues. V was pared by 1 base and J by 10 bases, with 11 bases between. Germline lookup yields CDR1 SEHNR and CDR2 FQNEAQ (reference sequence).

The chain links TRBV7-2 to TRBJ2-7, with 11 nucleotides matching TRBD2. The junction had 2 bases not matched to a gene; V was cut back by 5 bases and J by 2 bases. CDR3 size: 14 residues. Germline CDR1 SGHTA, CDR2 FQGNSA. CDR3 sequence: CASSTSGGPYEQYF. For the CDR3, the DNA is TGTGCCAGCAGCACTAGCGGGGGCCCCTACGAGCAGTACTTC.

This clone was seen just once. The rearrangement links TRBV5-5 to TRBJ1-2; no reliable D call. CDR1 is SGHKS and CDR2 is YYEKEE in the germline V gene (reference sequence). The CDR3 length is 14 residues. V was clipped by 4 bases and J by 4 bases, with 14 bases between them. CDR3 region: CASSRDWGGYGYTF. The DNA of the CDR3 is TGTGCCAGCAGCCGAGACTGGGGAGGCTATGGCTACACCTTC. The full variable domain, in which reference TRBV5-5 and TRBJ1-2 provide the parts outside the CDR3, is DAGVTQSPTHLIKTRGQQVTLRCSPISGHKSVSWYQQVLGQGPQFIFQYYEKEERGRGNFPDRFSARQFPNYSSELNVNALLLGDSALYLCASSRDWGGYGYTFGSGTRLTVV.

The chain carries TRBV6-6 and TRBJ2-5, with TRBD1 matching 10 bases. J was trimmed by 4 bases and V by 5 bases; bases with no gene match: 4. The V gene's germline CDR1 is MNHNY and CDR2 SVGAGI (reference sequence). The CDR3 consists of 14 residues. The chain's CDR3 is CASSQTGGGETQYF. The CDR3 DNA is TGTGCCAGCAGTCAGACAGGGGGCGGAGAGACCCAGTACTTC.

CDR3 residues: CAGRGELNTEAFF. As DNA, the CDR3 is TGTGCCGGACGCGGGGAGCTGAACACTGAAGCTTTCTTT. The chain is built from TRBV6-5 and TRBJ1-1; D is undetermined. The germline V gene encodes CDR1 MNHEY and CDR2 SVGAGI. This CDR3 is 13 amino acids long. The V end was cut by 11 bases, the J end by 0 bases, with 13 bases between.

This clone was seen just once. J is TRBJ1-2 and V is TRBV7-2; 8 bases fit TRBD1. Germline loops: CDR1 SGHTA, CDR2 FQGNSA. The CDR3 runs 15 residues. J was trimmed by 0 bases and V by 11 bases; bases with no gene match: 11. For the CDR3, the DNA is TGTGCCTCGATGAGGACAGGGTTAGCTAACTATGGCTACACCTTC. Amino acids: CASMRTGLANYGYTF.

The CDR3 DNA reads TGCGCCAGCAAAGCGGGGGACTTCCCCGGGGAGCTGTTTTTT. Encoded protein: CASKAGDFPGELFF. V usage is TRBV5-1 and J usage is TRBJ2-2, with TRBD2 identical over 8 bases. V lost 6 bases to trimming and J lost 6 bases; unmatched junction nucleotides: 7. The CDR3 has 14 amino acids. Germline values: CDR1 SGHRS, CDR2 YFSETQ.

V and J are TRBV9 and TRBJ1-1; the D gene is possibly TRBD1 (5 bases). This CDR3 comprises 16 residues. Trimming stripped 7 bases from V and 4 bases from J, with 23 bases between. Germline CDR1 reads SGDLS; CDR2 reads YYNGEE. In DNA form, the CDR3 reads TGTGCCAGCGCTAAAAAGGAGGGACTTTTGGGCACTGAAGCTTTCTTT. Its protein is CASAKKEGLLGTEAFF.